This entry features one T cell receptor (beta chain) sequence. This receptor's antigen is unknown. Base qualities are not at hand, and no much larger clone is one base apart. This sample is drawn from a study of beta chain features in type 1 diabetes (dated by TCRdb to the late 2010s). Some background on the complete study: Mean age, gender distribution, total cell number and subset yield did not differ between patients and healthy donors. A total of roughly 100 million sorted cells were examined across all samples, and the number of cells per subset was strongly correlated with RNA yield. The study compared the TCRB repertoires of sorted circulating CD4+ T cell subsets in recently diagnosed type 1 diabetes patients with those in matched healthy donors. Naive and central memory subsets were obtained from all 30 or so donors, but regulatory and stem cell-like memory subsets were isolated from only 8 patients and roughly eight healthy donors. Here is what the overall study found, with its caveats: Patients with type 1 diabetes made fewer insertions and deleted more nucleotides at VDJ recombination sites, implying thymic rearrangement abnormalities. Because cDNA was sequenced instead of genomic DNA, activated cells with high expression could be over-represented, although the groups did not differ in activation or CD3 levels. A moderate but significant shortening of TCRB CDR3 length was observed in type 1 diabetes patients in all four CD4+ subsets. Because small numbers of individuals were included in the HLA sub-analyses, any influence of HLA type on TCRB rearrangement was left unresolved. PCR may preferentially amplify shorter templates, but because patient and control samples were amplified and corrected together, any resulting skew would affect both groups equally. Naive, central memory and regulatory TCRB repertoires appeared more similar among patients than among healthy donors.

Each donor gave one peripheral blood draw, averaging approximately 0.11 L, which was collected into heparinised tubes. A BD FACSAria II and a panel including CD45RO, CCR7, CD25, CD127, CD95 and CD27 were used to sort naive, central memory, regulatory and stem cell-like memory CD4+ T cells. Every sorted population had a purity above 95%. PBMCs were isolated right away by Lymphoprep density gradient centrifugation and were stained directly, without culture. So that batch effects would be minimized, each experiment stained and sorted samples in pairs, pairing one healthy donor with one patient. The entire isolated RNA was reverse transcribed using the High Capacity cDNA Reverse Transcription Kit, and thus expressed TCRB transcripts were sequenced. Deep immunoSEQ sequencing was performed on naive, central memory and regulatory T cell samples, with an average of roughly 3.3 million total reads per sample. Sorted cells were lysed in RLT buffer, and RNA was extracted using DNase-treated RNeasy Micro or Mini kits according to cell number. Each cell subset was processed separately to prevent cross-contamination, with patient and healthy donor samples processed together. Using the immunoSEQ multiplex PCR, TCRB sequences were amplified from cDNA into 87-bp fragments spanning the CDR3 region. Sequencing of the amplicons was performed on the Illumina HiSeq platform. Regarding the original processing steps: PCR bias was computationally corrected using synthetic template baselines, reads within Hamming distance 2 were collapsed, and singletons that could not be merged were discarded. By aligning reads against IMGT, V, D and J genes, CDR3 length, and insertions or deletions at six rearrangement sites were assigned. Clonotype counts were normalized to sorted cell number within each subset before computing true diversity and Gini coefficients with the tcR R package. Repertoire sharing was quantified using the overlap coefficient calculated on TCRB nucleotide sequences. Out-of-frame TCRB sequences from naive cells were analyzed as a proxy for the pre-selection repertoire. This is the immuneACCESS table as TCRdb keeps it, with only in-frame sequences that have V and J called. A part of the clones is gone; compared with another copy, unresolved V genes explain less than half, and the rest is unexplained. V and J calls and clone size are as listed in that table; D and trimming were resolved from the DNA. Recorded for this sample are approximately 730,000 clones; about an eighth of them occurred a single time. The ten largest clones capture approximately 0.022% of the sample.

V has 6 bases trimmed and J has 8 bases trimmed; junction bases matching no gene number 13. The CDR3 spans 15 residues, from the cysteine through the phenylalanine. Only CDR3 DNA is held: 45 bases, read in frame from base 1. The germline V gene supplies CDR1 SQVTM and CDR2 ANQGSEA. The sequencing input was naive CD4+ T cells from blood. Taken with the paper, the label for cell subset or site translates to: true naive CD4+ T cells. This TCR derives from a man younger than 35 with type 1 diabetes. The V and J segments used are TRBV29-1 and TRBJ1-4, and TRBD1 aligns with 9 junction nucleotides. Read as DNA, the sequence is TGCAGCGTACAAACTCCGGGACAGGGTAAAGAAAAACTGTTTTTT. It specifies CSVQTPGQGKEKLFF.